These 31 T cell receptor beta chains were sequenced from one sample in a study of post-analysis software for immune sequencing data. Findings and limits, study-wide: Patients used four to six TRBV segments, including TRBV5-6, TRBV5-1 and TRBV20-1, more often than controls.

Incorporated into the TCR beta cDNA libraries were unique molecular identifiers, which served to reduce PCR and sequencing biases. TCRdb fed the PCR reads into MiXCR, producing one record per CDR3 protein. The data contain hundreds of thousands of distinct CDR3 sequences, roughly 50% of them singletons. These TCRs are of unknown antigen specificity. Sequenced: blood. The receptors here all came from a girl aged 5 to 17 with multiple sclerosis.

V gene TRBV5-8 combines with J gene TRBJ2-4; 9 positions match TRBD2. The better agreement between TRBJ2-5 and the DNA end casts doubt on the J call. CDR3 length equals 16 residues. Germline lookup yields CDR1 SGHTS and CDR2 YDEGEE. The CDR3 sequence: CASSLGVSGSRKTQYF. The CDR3 coding sequence is TGTGCCAGCAGCTTGGGAGTTAGCGGGAGTCGAAAGACCCAGTACTTC.

The chain employs TRBV10-3 and TRBJ2-4; 14 positions match TRBD2. With V trimmed by 6 bases and J by 13 bases, 8 bases remained unmatched. The CDR3 extends over 14 amino acids. Germline CDR1 ENHRY, CDR2 SYGVKD. The CDR3 sequence is CAIRAGTSGRSQYF. The DNA for the CDR3 is TGTGCCATCAGGGCCGGGACTAGCGGGAGATCCCAGTACTTC.

The genes are TRBV20-1 and TRBJ2-1; 12 positions agree with TRBD2. The CDR3 length is 19 residues. Germline CDR1 reads DFQATT; CDR2 reads SNEGSKA (reference sequence). Losses at the gene ends were 1 base for V and 0 bases for J; bases not matched to a gene: 10. The CDR3 sequence is CSARAGLAGSLSSYNEQFF. DNA of the CDR3: TGCAGTGCTAGAGCGGGACTAGCGGGCTCCCTCAGCTCCTACAATGAGCAGTTCTTC.

The genes are TRBV2 and TRBJ2-2; 9 nucleotides agree with TRBD1. V was pared by 7 bases and J by 5 bases, with 11 bases of the junction left unmatched. CDR1 is SNHLY, CDR2 FYNNEI, per germline. The CDR3 runs 16 residues. CDR3 sequence reads: CASMVQGALRTGELFF. In DNA form, the CDR3 reads TGTGCCAGCATGGTACAGGGGGCATTACGGACCGGGGAGCTGTTTTTT.

This clonotype was observed a few times. The chain carries TRBV6-5 and TRBJ2-4, with TRBD2 identical over 13 bases. The J call may be in error: the DNA end matches TRBJ2-5 better. Germline values: CDR1 MNHEY, CDR2 SVGAGI. The CDR3 is 15 residues long. The CDR3 loop reads CASRQLAGGTETQYF. CDR3 nucleotide sequence: TGTGCCAGCAGGCAACTAGCGGGGGGGACTGAGACCCAGTACTTC.

The J gene is TRBJ1-2, the V gene TRBV12-3 or TRBV12-4; TRBD1 agrees at 9 bases. V was pared by 4 bases and J by 8 bases, with 11 bases of the junction left unmatched. This CDR3 contains 15 residues. The CDR3 reads CASSSWDRVPPGYTF. For the CDR3, the DNA is TGTGCCAGCAGTTCTTGGGACAGGGTTCCCCCCGGCTACACCTTC.

This rearrangement joins TRBV4-2 to TRBJ2-1; D possibly corresponds to TRBD2 (5 bases). Per the germline V gene, CDR1 is LGHNA and CDR2 is YNFKEQ. This CDR3 spans 13 amino acids. Trimming stripped 2 bases from V and 8 bases from J, with 10 bases between. This CDR3 reads CASSQPGADEQFF. DNA for the CDR3: TGTGCCAGCAGCCAACCAGGAGCGGATGAGCAGTTCTTC.

This chain uses TRBV20-1 with TRBJ2-1; 7 positions agree with TRBD1. CDR3 length equals 12 residues. The germline V gene has CDR1 DFQATT and CDR2 SNEGSKA (reference sequence). V lost 6 bases, J lost 5 bases, and 4 bases stayed unmatched. CDR3 DNA sequence: TGCAGTGCCGCCGGACAGGACAATGAGCAGTTCTTC. Translation: CSAAGQDNEQFF.

The genes are TRBV5-5 and TRBJ2-5; the D call may be TRBD1 or TRBD2 (6 bases each). The J call may not be correct, given that the DNA end is closer to TRBJ2-7. In germline, CDR1 is SGHKS, CDR2 YYEKEE (reference sequence). This CDR3 is 15 amino acids long. For the CDR3, the DNA is TGTGCCAGCAGCCCGGGCGGGACATACCTTGTCGAGCAGTACTTC. As protein: CASSPGGTYLVEQYF.

The rearrangement uses TRBV3-1 and TRBJ2-7; 7 positions match TRBD2. With 3 bases clipped from V and 7 bases from J, the junction kept 9 bases outside the gene matches. Germline lookup yields CDR1 LGHDT and CDR2 YNNKEL (reference sequence). The CDR3 is 14 residues long. CDR3 coding DNA: TGTGCCAGCAGCCACGAGCGGGGTTACAATGAGCAGTACTTC. Translation gives CASSHERGYNEQYF.

V gene TRBV5-1 combines with J gene TRBJ2-7, with a possible D match to TRBD2 (5 bases). The germline CDR1 and CDR2 sequences are SGHRS and YFSETQ. The CDR3 extends over 15 amino acids. V gave up 0 bases and J gave up 0 bases, with 10 bases separating them. CDR3 bases: TGCGCCAGCAGCTTGGAGGGAGCCACCTCCTACGAGCAGTACTTC. It yields the protein CASSLEGATSYEQYF. The full variable domain, with the rest looked up from reference TRBV5-1 and TRBJ2-7, is KAGVTQTPRYLIKTRGQQVTLSCSPISGHRSVSWYQQTPGQGLQFLFEYFSETQRNKGNFPGRFSGRQFSNSRSEMNVSTLELGDSALYLCASSLEGATSYEQYFGPGTRLTVT.

This clonotype was found a few times. The rearrangement uses TRBV6-2 or TRBV6-3 and TRBJ2-7; D unresolved. Germline CDR1 reads MNHEY; CDR2 reads SVGEGT. This CDR3 spans 12 amino acids. V was clipped by 2 bases and J by 2 bases, with 4 bases between them. In DNA, the CDR3 is TGTGCCAGCAGTTACCCAGCCTACGAGCAGTACTTC. Encoded protein: CASSYPAYEQYF.

This clonotype was observed a handful of times. This chain joins TRBV29-1 and TRBJ2-3; 8 nucleotides line up with TRBD2. CDR3 length equals 16 residues. In germline, CDR1 is SQVTM, CDR2 ANQGSEA. J was trimmed by 1 base and V by 0 bases; bases with no gene match: 6. The CDR3 coding sequence is TGCAGCGTTGAAGATCTGAACGGGAGGGGCACAGATACGCAGTATTTT. Its translation is CSVEDLNGRGTDTQYF.

The J gene is TRBJ1-2, the V gene TRBV29-1; TRBD1 is a possible D gene (5 bases). V was cut by 6 bases and J by 3 bases, with 17 bases left in between. CDR3 length: 14 amino acids. Germline-derived CDR1 and CDR2 are SQVTM and ANQGSEA. This chain's CDR3 is CSVSTPDRYYGYTF. The DNA of the CDR3 is TGCAGCGTCTCCACGCCAGACAGATACTATGGCTACACCTTC.

The chain couples TRBV7-2 to TRBJ1-2; D is possibly TRBD1 (5 bases). V was clipped by 5 bases and J by 8 bases, with 15 bases between them. The CDR3 runs 13 residues. CDR1 is SGHTA and CDR2 is FQGNSA in the germline V gene. CDR3 in amino acids: CASSPGIVGGYTF. CDR3 DNA sequence: TGTGCCAGCAGCCCAGGGATAGTGGGAGGCTACACCTTC.

This clonotype appeared a few times. This chain links TRBV29-1 with TRBJ2-5; no definite D call. CDR3 size: 14 residues. The V gene lost 5 bases and the J gene lost 1 base, with 14 bases spanning the gap. CDR1 and CDR2 from the germline V gene are SQVTM and ANQGSEA. CDR3: CSVNRLWGQETQYF. As DNA, the CDR3 is TGCAGCGTTAATCGCTTGTGGGGCCAAGAGACCCAGTACTTC.

This clonotype was found a few times. The CDR3: CASSHGPNNSPLHF. The CDR3 DNA sequence: TGTGCCAGCAGCCATGGACCGAATAATTCACCCCTCCACTTT. The V gene is TRBV7-9, the J gene TRBJ1-6; D is uncertain. The CDR3 spans 14 residues. CDR1 is SEHNR and CDR2 is FQNEAQ in the germline V gene (reference sequence). The germline V and J ends were trimmed by 5 bases and 5 bases, with 10 bases remaining between them.

The rearrangement links TRBV24-1 to TRBJ2-1; D assignment may be TRBD1 or TRBD2 (5 bases each). CDR3 size: 16 residues. V gave up 4 bases and J gave up 4 bases, with 16 bases separating them. CDR1 and CDR2 (germline): KGHDR, SFDVKD. The CDR3 protein is CATSDPGTSKYNEQFF. The CDR3 DNA reads as TGTGCCACCAGTGACCCTGGGACGTCTAAGTACAATGAGCAGTTCTTC.

The gene calls are TRBV6-1 and TRBJ1-1; D gene unclear. Germline CDR1 reads MNHNS; CDR2 reads SASEGT. The CDR3 extends over 16 amino acids. Trimming removed 7 bases at V and 0 bases at J, with 18 bases between. The chain's CDR3 is CASILSISRVNTEAFF. The CDR3 coding sequence is TGTGCCAGCATTTTATCCATATCCAGAGTGAACACTGAAGCTTTCTTT.

Here the CDR3 DNA reads TGTGCCAGCAGCGGCGGAGGTCCGGGGAATGAGCAGTTCTTC. Encoded protein: CASSGGGPGNEQFF. The gene calls are TRBV7-9 and TRBJ2-1; D possibly corresponds to TRBD2 (5 bases). The CDR3 is made up of 14 amino acids. Trimming removed 5 bases from V and 7 bases from J, with 15 bases in between. Germline assignment: CDR1 SEHNR and CDR2 FQNEAQ (reference sequence).

This rearrangement joins TRBV18 to TRBJ2-7; D assignment may be TRBD1 or TRBD2 (5 bases each). V gave up 4 bases and J gave up 2 bases, with 15 bases separating them. Germline CDR1 reads KGHSH; CDR2 reads LQKENI. The CDR3 is made up of 15 amino acids. The CDR3 is CASSLSGTETYEQYF. DNA for the CDR3: TGTGCCAGCTCACTGTCCGGGACGGAAACCTACGAGCAGTACTTC. Based on the CDR3 plus reference TRBV18 and TRBJ2-7, the full variable domain is NAGVMQNPRHLVRRRGQEARLRCSPMKGHSHVYWYRQLPEEGLKFMVYLQKENIIDESGMPKERFSAEFPKEGPSILRIQQVVRGDSAAYFCASSLSGTETYEQYFGPGTRLTVT.

V and J are TRBV5-1 and TRBJ2-3; D ambiguous. Germline assignment: CDR1 SGHRS and CDR2 YFSETQ. The V end was cut by 1 base, the J end by 0 bases, with 6 bases between. The CDR3 contains 14 residues. The DNA of the CDR3 is TGCGCCAGCAGCTTGCAGATTAGCACAGATACGCAGTATTTT. Its protein is CASSLQISTDTQYF.

This clonotype has just a few counts. The chain combines TRBV7-3 with TRBJ2-3; D is undetermined. Germline assignment: CDR1 SGHTA and CDR2 FQGTGA. The ends were cut back, 2 bases at V and 3 bases at J, with 12 bases in the middle. CDR3 length: 15 residues. CDR3 nucleotides: TGTGCCAGCAGCTTAGATAGAGGTCTGACAGATACGCAGTATTTT. Translated: CASSLDRGLTDTQYF. The complete variable domain, with remaining parts taken from reference TRBV7-3 and TRBJ2-3, reads GAGVSQTPSNKVTEKGKYVELRCDPISGHTALYWYRQSLGQGPEFLIYFQGTGAADDSGLPNDRFFAVRPEGSVSTLKIQRTERGDSAVYLCASSLDRGLTDTQYFGPGTRLTVL.

The CDR3 sequence: CASSSYRGVGYNEQFF. The CDR3 coding sequence is TGTGCCAGCAGCTCGTACAGGGGAGTGGGGTACAATGAGCAGTTCTTC. This chain links TRBV7-8 with TRBJ2-1; 7 bases are a match to TRBD1. Germline CDR1 reads SGHVS; CDR2 reads FQNEAQ. With 4 bases clipped from V and 4 bases from J, the junction kept 10 bases outside the gene matches. CDR3 size: 16 residues. The variable domain in full, completed from reference TRBV7-8 and TRBJ2-1, reads GAGVSQSPRYKVAKRGQDVALRCDPISGHVSLFWYQQALGQGPEFLTYFQNEAQLDKSGLPSDRFFAERPEGSVSTLKIQRTQQEDSAVYLCASSSYRGVGYNEQFFGPGTRLTVL.

The V gene is TRBV28, the J gene TRBJ2-4; D uncertain. Germline CDR1 reads MDHEN; CDR2 reads SYDVKM. V was trimmed by 6 bases and J by 3 bases, leaving 12 bases between them. CDR3 length: 14 residues. The CDR3 sequence is CASSPTAFKNIQYF. In DNA, the CDR3 is TGTGCCAGCAGCCCCACGGCCTTCAAAAACATTCAGTACTTC.

The count of this clonotype is one. The rearrangement uses TRBV5-1 and TRBJ2-7; 8 nucleotides align to TRBD2. V was clipped by 0 bases and J by 0 bases; unmatched bases: 8. The germline gives CDR1 SGHRS, CDR2 YFSETQ. This CDR3 contains 17 residues. For the CDR3, the DNA is TGCGCCAGCAGCTTGGTGGTTGGCGGGGGGACCTCCTACGAGCAGTACTTC. Its protein product is CASSLVVGGGTSYEQYF.

The chain uses TRBV6-6 and TRBJ2-1; TRBD2 matches 8 bases. The CDR3 loop spans 15 amino acids. CDR1 MNHNY and CDR2 SVGAGI come from the germline V gene (reference sequence). V was pared by 5 bases and J by 5 bases, with 8 bases of the junction left unmatched. The CDR3 nucleotides read TGTGCCAGCAGTCGAGCGGGAGCGGACAACAATGAGCAGTTCTTC. Protein sequence: CASSRAGADNNEQFF.

On this clonotype: One end of the junction fails to match germline, which may point to a read error. The V and J genes are TRBV6-5 and TRBJ2-1; 7 bases fit TRBD2. Germline V gene data show CDR1 as MNHEY and CDR2 as SVGAGI. The CDR3 consists of 14 residues. This CDR3 is CASRRGVTYNEQFF. DNA of the CDR3: TGCGCCAGCAGACGGGGGGTAACCTACAATGAGCAGTTCTTC.

The CDR3 coding sequence is TGCGCCAGCAGCTTGGCCAGGGGGAGGGGCAACGAGCAGTACTTC. It codes for CASSLARGRGNEQYF. The V call is TRBV5-1, the J call TRBJ2-7; D tentatively fits TRBD1 or TRBD2 (7 bases each). Looked up from germline, CDR1 is SGHRS and CDR2 is YFSETQ. Deletions cut 0 bases from V and 5 bases from J, with 15 bases between. This CDR3 spans 15 amino acids.

The V call is TRBV12-3 or TRBV12-4, the J call TRBJ2-4; D is uncertain. Trimming took off 5 bases at V and 0 bases at J, with 8 bases between the two ends. This CDR3 region has 14 residues. The CDR3 nucleotides are TGTGCCAGCAGTGGGGTGGCAGCCAAAAACATTCAGTACTTC. The encoded protein is CASSGVAAKNIQYF.

With respect to this clonotype: A read error may produce the germline difference seen at one junction end. The chain has TRBV5-1 and TRBJ2-1; 10 nucleotides match TRBD2. This CDR3 spans 16 amino acids. In germline, CDR1 is SGHRS, CDR2 YFSETQ. The CDR3 DNA reads TGCGCCGGCAGCGAAACGACTAGCGGGCTCTACAATGAGCAGTTCTTC. Translated: CAGSETTSGLYNEQFF.